This record concerns one TCR beta chain sequence. These data are taken from a study of blood T cell repertoires in COVID-19. In terms of age and location, participants ranged from roughly 18 to 90 years and lived in fewer than 30 US areas. TCRdb's copy holds only in-frame clones and misses some; the assay was immunoSEQ multiplex PCR. The data show 200,000 to 250,000 clones, about 87% seen once. Germline CDR1 and CDR2: SNHLY and FYNNEI. The ends were cut back, 9 bases at V and 7 bases at J, with 19 bases in the middle. This CDR3 contains 14 residues. This TCR was recovered from a woman aged 30 to 39 who had been exposed to COVID-19. The sequencing input was PBMCs or T cells enriched from blood (not recorded which). The rearrangement joins TRBV2 to TRBJ1-5, with D hard to call. The CDR3 DNA reads as TGTGCCAGTAGTCCCGTGGGAGGTGGGCAGCCCCAGCATTTT. It codes for CASSPVGGGQPQHF.